Listed below are T cell receptor beta chains from one sample, sequenced in a study of cytomegalovirus exposure and HLA in healthy donors. The method was immunoSEQ multiplex PCR; TCRdb's version includes in-frame clones alone and lacks a portion of them. The sample lists 140,000 to 150,000 clones, more than 9.5% seen once, with 1.5% to 2% in the top ten. Sequenced material: PBMCs. The source is a man aged 45-65 years in good health and CMV-seronegative. Both conserved end residues are part of each CDR3. A D gene is named only where the DNA matches it firmly. Expanded clones get a size class; other rows say once, few or many, or leave the size out.

>-|TRBJ2-7|TRBV6-6|-
TGTGCCAGCAGTTATTTCGACTCTAGGACCTACGAGCAGTACTTC
CASSYFDSRTYEQYF
>-|TRBJ1-3|TRBV27|few
TGTGCCAGCAGTTTATCTGCCGTAGCCTCTGGAAACACCATATATTTT
CASSLSAVASGNTIYF
>TRBD1|TRBJ2-5|TRBV6-5|-
TGTGCCAGCAGTTTACGACAGGGAGTACAGACCCAGTACTTC
CASSLRQGVQTQYF
>-|TRBJ1-3|TRBV6-5|-
TGTGCCAGCAGTTTAGACAGGAGCTCTGGAAACACCATATATTTT
CASSLDRSSGNTIYF
>TRBD1|TRBJ1-2|TRBV28|few
TGTGCCAGCAGTTCCGGGACAGGGTTTGGGGGCTACACCTTC
CASSSGTGFGGYTF
>TRBD2|TRBJ2-3|TRBV29-1|few
TGCAGCGTTGGGACTAGCGGTCTCCACACAGATACGCAGTATTTT
CSVGTSGLHTDTQYF
>-|TRBJ1-4|TRBV19|-
TGTGCCAGTAGTATCCGGGGGAATGAAAAACTGTTTTTT
CASSIRGNEKLFF
>TRBD1|TRBJ2-7|TRBV6-1|-
TGTGCCAGCAGTGAATTAGTGGCAGGGGGTGTCTACGAGCAGTACTTC
CASSELVAGGVYEQYF
>-|TRBJ2-2|TRBV5-1|-
TGCGCCAGCAGCTTGGGGGCACAGGGCACCGGGGAGCTGTTTTTT
CASSLGAQGTGELFF
>TRBD1|TRBJ1-2|TRBV10-3|-
TGTGCCATCAGTGTAAAGGGGGCGGACTATGGCTACACCTTC
CAISVKGADYGYTF
>TRBD1|TRBJ1-6|TRBV4-1|few
TGCGCCAGCAGCCAAGAAAGGGGACAGGGGGCGTCGAATTCACCCCTCCACTTT
CASSQERGQGASNSPLHF
>-|TRBJ2-7|TRBV6-5|-
TGTGCCAGCAGTTACTCCCAGACTATTATCTCCTACGAGCAGTACTTC
CASSYSQTIISYEQYF
>TRBD2|TRBJ2-7|TRBV7-2|few
TGTGCCAGCAGCTTAGAACGCCTCTCAGAGCGGGAGGGCTACGAGCAGTACTTC
CASSLERLSEREGYEQYF
>TRBD1|TRBJ1-2|TRBV29-1|-
TGCAGCGTTGAATATAGGGGGCCAACGGATTATAACTATGGCTACACCTTC
CSVEYRGPTDYNYGYTF
>-|TRBJ1-1|TRBV6-1|few
TGTGCCAGTCTTCCACGAGGGAACACTGAAGCTTTCTTT
CASLPRGNTEAFF